Shown below are 8 T cell receptor beta chains from a single sample sequenced in a study of blood T cell repertoires in COVID-19. Measured with immunoSEQ multiplex PCR; TCRdb has only the in-frame clones, and not every one. The table lists 40,000 to 65,000 clones, 65% to 80% of them singletons. The sample comprised peripheral blood. The receptors originated from a human donor with active or convalescent COVID-19. The donor label of this sample is uncertain.

The chain combines TRBV7-9 with TRBJ2-7, with 9 positions matching TRBD1. V lost 7 bases and J lost 3; bases outside the gene matches: 13. The CDR3 contains 16 residues. CDR1 SEHNR and CDR2 FQNEAQ come from the germline V gene (reference sequence). CDR3 residues: CASTKGDRGFFYEQYF. CDR3 bases: TGTGCCAGCACCAAGGGCGACAGGGGGTTTTTCTACGAGCAGTACTTC.

The chain recombines TRBV21-1 with TRBJ2-1; TRBD1, the table's D call, lacks a check against the DNA. TRBV21-1 is a documented pseudogene. The CDR3 extends over 20 amino acids. CDR3 nucleotides: TGTGCCAGCAGCAAAGAAGGGAAGGGGGCGCGATTAGCGGTCTACAATGAGCAGTTCTTC. This codes for CASSKEGKGARLAVYNEQFF.

CDR3 in amino acids: CASTALAGGGTDTQYF. The CDR3 coding sequence is TGTGCCAGCACCGCTTTAGCGGGAGGCGGCACAGATACGCAGTATTTT. J is TRBJ2-3 and V is TRBV2; 10 nucleotides align to TRBD2. Germline lookup yields CDR1 SNHLY and CDR2 FYNNEI. The ends lost 7 bases at V and 1 base at J; junction bases unmatched: 8. CDR3 length: 16 amino acids.

This clone turned up a few times. J is TRBJ1-1 and V is TRBV3-1 (or the pseudogene TRBV3-2), with D tentatively TRBD1 (5 bases). Germline CDR1 is LGHDT and CDR2 is YNNKEL (reference sequence). The CDR3 has 16 amino acids. The V end was cut by 0 bases, the J end by 0 bases, with 11 bases between. The CDR3 region has the DNA TGTGCCAGCAGCCAAGAGGGGAGGGGATTGAACACTGAAGCTTTCTTT. This codes for CASSQEGRGLNTEAFF.

The V and J genes are TRBV19 and TRBJ2-1; 7 positions match TRBD2. CDR1 LNHDA and CDR2 SQIVND come from the germline V gene (reference sequence). V dropped 5 bases and J dropped 3; count of bases not matched to a gene: 13. The CDR3 length is 17 residues. The CDR3: CASSGSRLAKNYNEQFF. In DNA, the CDR3 is TGTGCCAGTAGTGGGTCAAGACTAGCAAAAAACTACAATGAGCAGTTCTTC.

The rearrangement links TRBV6-4 to TRBJ2-2, with D tentatively TRBD1 (6 bases). CDR3 length: 14 residues. The germline V and J ends were trimmed by 7 bases and 2 bases, with 11 bases remaining between them. Germline CDR1 is MRHNA and CDR2 is SNTAGT. The CDR3: CASTGDLNTGELFF. Here the CDR3 DNA reads TGTGCCAGCACAGGGGACCTTAACACCGGGGAGCTGTTTTTT.

This rearrangement joins TRBV7-8 to TRBJ2-5; a weak D match, TRBD2 (5 bases). Trimming pared 2 bases from V and 5 bases from J, leaving 15 bases between. CDR1 SGHVS and CDR2 FQNEAQ come from the germline V gene. The CDR3 is 15 residues long. The CDR3 region is CASSLRGLSSETQYF. In DNA form, the CDR3 reads TGTGCCAGCAGCTTACGCGGACTCTCGTCGGAGACCCAGTACTTC.

CDR3 bases: TGCGCCAGCAGCTCCCTTCCGGGACAGGGACTTACCGGGGAGCTGTTTTTT. This encodes CASSSLPGQGLTGELFF. The chain joins TRBV5-1 to TRBJ2-2; 9 bases map to TRBD1. The V and J ends lost 3 bases and 5 bases, in that order; junction bases with no gene match: 11. Germline V CDR1 and CDR2: SGHRS, YFSETQ. The CDR3 runs to 17 residues. Drawing the rest from reference TRBV5-1 and TRBJ2-2, the complete variable domain is KAGVTQTPRYLIKTRGQQVTLSCSPISGHRSVSWYQQTPGQGLQFLFEYFSETQRNKGNFPGRFSGRQFSNSRSEMNVSTLELGDSALYLCASSSLPGQGLTGELFFGEGSRLTVL.